A selection of T cell receptor beta chains follows, all from one sample in a study of T-cell memory formation after mild COVID-19. One entry per CDR3 protein, called by TCRdb with MiXCR from the 5' RACE reads. The sample has some 130,000 distinct CDR3 sequences, around 27% seen once. Input material: PBMCs or a T cell subset sorted from them (not recorded which). The receptors were sampled from an adult woman who had mild COVID-19 (a few samples of this study predate the infection). Cell type and time point are not known. CDR3s include the opening cysteine and the closing phenylalanine or tryptophan. D genes are given only for firm matches. A clone size is listed for some rows: how often the clone was seen (once, few, many), or a class if it is expanded.

D gene | clone size | J gene | V gene | CDR3 protein | CDR3 DNA
TRBD2 | many | TRBJ2-1 | TRBV12-3/TRBV12-4 | CASSLGGTSNEQFF | TGTGCCAGCAGTTTAGGGGGGACTAGCAATGAGCAGTTCTTC
TRBD1 | . | TRBJ1-4 | TRBV27 | CASRLGQGNEKLFF | TGTGCCAGCAGACTGGGACAGGGCAATGAAAAACTGTTTTTT
TRBD1 | few | TRBJ2-7 | TRBV12-3/TRBV12-4 | CASSLGGRDRGRAEQYF | TGTGCCAGCAGTTTAGGAGGCAGGGACAGGGGGAGAGCCGAGCAGTACTTC
. | few | TRBJ1-5 | TRBV4-1 | CASSPSRGPRGYSNQPQHF | TGCGCCAGCAGCCCTTCCCGAGGGCCCAGAGGATATAGCAATCAGCCCCAGCATTTT
. | few | TRBJ1-2 | TRBV6-2/TRBV6-3 | CASSYYYTGGYTF | TGTGCCAGCAGTTACTACTACACGGGCGGCTACACCTTC
. | few | TRBJ2-7 | TRBV7-9 | CASSFTPRSEQYF | TGTGCCAGCAGCTTTACGCCCCGGTCCGAGCAGTACTTC
. | . | TRBJ1-1 | TRBV7-9 | CASSHTHRSTEAFF | TGTGCCAGCAGCCATACCCATCGGAGCACTGAAGCTTTCTTT
TRBD1 | . | TRBJ1-1 | TRBV7-9 | CASRLRQGAETEAFF | TGTGCCAGCAGACTTCGACAGGGGGCCGAGACTGAAGCTTTCTTT
TRBD1 | few | TRBJ1-6 | TRBV7-9 | CASSTPGQGNSPLHF | TGTGCCAGCAGCACCCCTGGACAGGGGAATTCACCCCTCCACTTT
. | . | TRBJ2-7 | TRBV25-1 | CASSSPGSREQYF | TGTGCCAGCAGTTCCCCGGGGTCCCGCGAGCAGTACTTC
. | . | TRBJ2-7 | TRBV29-1 | CSVGGYEQYF | TGCAGCGTTGGGGGATACGAGCAGTACTTC
. | . | TRBJ1-1 | TRBV4-2 | CASSQAGRAFF | TGTGCCAGCAGCCAAGCAGGGCGGGCTTTCTTT
TRBD1 | once | TRBJ1-5 | TRBV7-8 | CASSTDRGDYNQPQHF | TGTGCCAGCAGCACGGACAGGGGGGATTACAATCAGCCCCAGCATTTT